This entry features one TCR beta chain sequence. This entry belongs to a study of control samples from healthy donors and cancer patients. The CDR3 consists of 12 residues. V was shortened by 5 bases and J by 9 bases, with 11 bases between the two germline ends. CDR1 LNHDA and CDR2 SQIVND come from the germline V gene (reference sequence). Assay used: immunoSEQ multiplex PCR; TCRdb lists only in-frame clones, some missing. The repertoire holds about 170,000 clones, with about 90% as singletons. The specimen sequenced was blood. This clonotype originated in a man under 40 in good health. This chain links TRBV19 with TRBJ1-5; maybe TRBD1 (6 bases). The CDR3 DNA reads TGTGCCAGTAGTGACGGGGGGGCGCCCCAGCATTTT. Protein product: CASSDGGAPQHF. The full variable domain, its missing parts supplied by reference TRBV19 and TRBJ1-5, is DGGITQSPKYLFRKEGQNVTLSCEQNLNHDAMYWYRQDPGQGLRLIYYSQIVNDFQKGDIAEGYSVSREKKESFPLTVTSAQKNPTAFYLCASSDGGAPQHFGDGTRLSIL.